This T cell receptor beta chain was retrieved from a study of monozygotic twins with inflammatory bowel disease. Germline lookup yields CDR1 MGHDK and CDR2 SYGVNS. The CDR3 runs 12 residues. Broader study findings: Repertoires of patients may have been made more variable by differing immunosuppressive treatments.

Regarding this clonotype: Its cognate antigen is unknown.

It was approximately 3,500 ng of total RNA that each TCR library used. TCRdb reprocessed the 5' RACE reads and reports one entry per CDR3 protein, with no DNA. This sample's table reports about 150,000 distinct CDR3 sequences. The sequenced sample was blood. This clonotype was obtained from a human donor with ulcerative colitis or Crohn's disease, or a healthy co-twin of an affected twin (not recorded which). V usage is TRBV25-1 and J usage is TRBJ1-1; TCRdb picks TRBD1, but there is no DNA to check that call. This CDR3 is CASMGDNTEAFF.